This T cell receptor (beta chain) was retrieved from a study of blood T cells in healthy people across ages. Study as a whole: Template switching caught about one barcoded beta molecule for each two T cells.

This clonotype was found a few times. Alongside a J-beta primer mix, a sample-barcoded 5' primer served in a second PCR lasting about 7 to 12 cycles. Every single cDNA molecule received a tag from a template-switch adaptor with 12 random nucleotides. One entry per CDR3 protein, called by TCRdb with MiXCR from the 5' RACE reads. The table has 550,000 to 750,000 distinct CDR3 sequences, more than 20% seen once. With V trimmed by 0 bases and J by 7 bases, 8 bases remained unmatched. Germline lookup yields CDR1 SGHKS and CDR2 YYEKEE (reference sequence). The CDR3 length is 16 residues. The sequenced sample was blood. This clonotype was obtained from a man between 65 and 79 years old in good health. This rearrangement joins TRBV5-5 to TRBJ1-4; 8 nucleotides match TRBD1. CDR3 sequence (DNA): TGTGCCAGCAGCTTGGAGCCTCAGGGGGCAGGTGAAAAACTGTTTTTT. Translating it yields CASSLEPQGAGEKLFF.